These T cell receptor beta chains were read from a single sample in a study of glioma-infiltrating T cells after dendritic cell vaccination. Produced via immunoSEQ multiplex PCR; TCRdb's table is partial and in-frame only. The data show around 96,000 clones, around three quarters seen once. The input for sequencing was blood, taken before dendritic cell vaccination. Source of these receptors: a human donor with glioblastoma. Each CDR3 is given with its conserved first and last residue. The D gene is left open where the match is weak. Expanded clones are given a class, and other clones once, few, many or no size at all.

v_call: TRBV28
j_call: TRBJ2-7
d_call: NA
clone_size: NA
cdr3_nt: TGTGCCAGCAGTTCCGCAGGGAATGTGTACGAGCAGTACTTC
cdr3_aa: CASSSAGNVYEQYF

v_call: TRBV30
j_call: TRBJ1-4
d_call: TRBD1
clone_size: NA
cdr3_nt: TGTGCCTGGAGTCCCACTAGAGGGGGCGGTAATGAAAAACTGTTTTTT
cdr3_aa: CAWSPTRGGGNEKLFF

v_call: TRBV2
j_call: TRBJ2-1
d_call: TRBD2
clone_size: NA
cdr3_nt: TGTGCCAGCAAACTAGCGGGGGGGAGCTATGAGCAGTTCTTC
cdr3_aa: CASKLAGGSYEQFF

v_call: TRBV2
j_call: TRBJ2-7
d_call: NA
clone_size: NA
cdr3_nt: TGTGCCAGCAGTTCGCGGACAGTGCTCTCCTACGAGCAGTACTTC
cdr3_aa: CASSSRTVLSYEQYF

v_call: TRBV18
j_call: TRBJ2-1
d_call: NA
clone_size: NA
cdr3_nt: TGTGCCAGCTCCCAACCGGGGGATGAGCAGTTCTTC
cdr3_aa: CASSQPGDEQFF

v_call: TRBV7-9
j_call: TRBJ2-1
d_call: TRBD2
clone_size: once
cdr3_nt: TGTGCCAGCAGCTTAGAGGTCGGGGCTAGCGGGAGGTTGATTGAGCAGTTCTTC
cdr3_aa: CASSLEVGASGRLIEQFF

v_call: TRBV2
j_call: TRBJ1-4
d_call: NA
clone_size: NA
cdr3_nt: TGTGCCAGCAGGCGAGTTGAAAAACTGTTTTTT
cdr3_aa: CASRRVEKLFF

v_call: TRBV9
j_call: TRBJ2-1
d_call: TRBD1
clone_size: NA
cdr3_nt: TGTGCCAGCAGCCCGAGACAGGGCGCCTACAATGAGCAGTTCTTC
cdr3_aa: CASSPRQGAYNEQFF

v_call: TRBV5-4
j_call: TRBJ2-1
d_call: TRBD2
clone_size: once
cdr3_nt: TGTGCCAGCAGCTTACCGGGACTAGCGGGCGATTACAATGAGCAGTTCTTC
cdr3_aa: CASSLPGLAGDYNEQFF

v_call: TRBV19
j_call: TRBJ1-5
d_call: TRBD1
clone_size: few
cdr3_nt: TGTGCCAGTAGTATCGACAGGGGTCGCAATCAGCCCCAGCATTTT
cdr3_aa: CASSIDRGRNQPQHF

v_call: TRBV6-5
j_call: TRBJ1-1
d_call: NA
clone_size: NA
cdr3_nt: TGTGCCAGCAGTTTCCTTTCGAACACTGAAGCTTTCTTT
cdr3_aa: CASSFLSNTEAFF

v_call: TRBV19
j_call: TRBJ1-2
d_call: NA
clone_size: NA
cdr3_nt: TGTGCCAGTAGTATTGGAGGGCTGGCCTATGGCTACACCTTC
cdr3_aa: CASSIGGLAYGYTF

v_call: TRBV18
j_call: TRBJ1-5
d_call: TRBD1
clone_size: NA
cdr3_nt: TGTGCCAGCTCACCATACCAGCCGGGACAGGCCAATCAGCCCCAGCATTTT
cdr3_aa: CASSPYQPGQANQPQHF

v_call: TRBV18
j_call: TRBJ2-5
d_call: TRBD1
clone_size: NA
cdr3_nt: TGTGCCAGCTCACCACGAGGGACAGGGGAGGAGACCCAGTACTTC
cdr3_aa: CASSPRGTGEETQYF

v_call: TRBV30
j_call: TRBJ1-6
d_call: NA
clone_size: NA
cdr3_nt: TGTGCCTGGAGTGTAATTGGGGCTAATTCACCCCTCCACTTT
cdr3_aa: CAWSVIGANSPLHF

v_call: TRBV2
j_call: TRBJ1-5
d_call: NA
clone_size: NA
cdr3_nt: TGTGCCAGCAGTGAACAGTTCAATCAGCCCCAGCATTTT
cdr3_aa: CASSEQFNQPQHF

v_call: TRBV19
j_call: TRBJ2-7
d_call: TRBD1
clone_size: NA
cdr3_nt: TGTGCCAGTAAGAACACCATGACAGGGGGAAACGAGCAGTACTTC
cdr3_aa: CASKNTMTGGNEQYF

v_call: TRBV7-9
j_call: TRBJ2-3
d_call: NA
clone_size: NA
cdr3_nt: TGTGCCAGCAGCTTAGGCGCGTTTAGGGCAGGGGAGTTCGCAGATACGCAGTATTTT
cdr3_aa: CASSLGAFRAGEFADTQYF

v_call: TRBV29-1
j_call: TRBJ2-5
d_call: TRBD1
clone_size: NA
cdr3_nt: TGCAGCGTTGGGACAGGGAAAGAGACCCAGTACTTC
cdr3_aa: CSVGTGKETQYF

v_call: TRBV6-5
j_call: TRBJ1-2
d_call: NA
clone_size: few
cdr3_nt: TGTGCCAGCACGGTGGTCCCTCGCGGCTACACCTTC
cdr3_aa: CASTVVPRGYTF

v_call: TRBV18
j_call: TRBJ1-2
d_call: TRBD1
clone_size: NA
cdr3_nt: TGTGCCAGCTCGGCGTACACAGGGGAAGGCTACACCTTC
cdr3_aa: CASSAYTGEGYTF

v_call: TRBV2
j_call: TRBJ2-1
d_call: TRBD1
clone_size: NA
cdr3_nt: TGTGCCAGCATGGACAGGCCAAGCAATGAGCAGTTCTTC
cdr3_aa: CASMDRPSNEQFF

v_call: TRBV5-1
j_call: TRBJ2-3
d_call: TRBD2
clone_size: NA
cdr3_nt: TGCGCCAGCAGCGGCGGGGGGAGCACAGATACGCAGTATTTT
cdr3_aa: CASSGGGSTDTQYF

v_call: TRBV15
j_call: TRBJ2-1
d_call: TRBD2
clone_size: NA
cdr3_nt: TGTGCCACCCAAACTAGCGGCTCCTACAATGAGCAGTTCTTC
cdr3_aa: CATQTSGSYNEQFF

v_call: TRBV30
j_call: TRBJ1-2
d_call: TRBD1
clone_size: NA
cdr3_nt: TGTGCCTGGAGTCCGGGACAGGGGCCTCACTATGGCTACACCTTC
cdr3_aa: CAWSPGQGPHYGYTF

v_call: TRBV2
j_call: TRBJ2-5
d_call: TRBD2
clone_size: NA
cdr3_nt: TGTGCCAGCAGTGACCGGGGGAGGGGACTAGCGGGGGTAGAGACCCAGTACTTC
cdr3_aa: CASSDRGRGLAGVETQYF

v_call: TRBV5-1
j_call: TRBJ2-3
d_call: TRBD2
clone_size: NA
cdr3_nt: TGCGCCAGCAGCGGGAAAGTCCTAGCGGGCGCAGATACGCAGTATTTT
cdr3_aa: CASSGKVLAGADTQYF

v_call: TRBV5-1
j_call: TRBJ2-3
d_call: TRBD2
clone_size: NA
cdr3_nt: TGCGCCAGCAGCTTGGAAACGGGGCTAGCGGGGGGCGCAGATACGCAGTATTTT
cdr3_aa: CASSLETGLAGGADTQYF

v_call: TRBV25-1
j_call: TRBJ2-2
d_call: NA
clone_size: few
cdr3_nt: TGTGCCACCAGCACCTTAGTAAGCCCCGGGGAGCTGTTTTTT
cdr3_aa: CATSTLVSPGELFF

v_call: TRBV10-3
j_call: TRBJ2-7
d_call: NA
clone_size: few
cdr3_nt: TGTGCCATCAGTGAGCCCCAGCGATCCTACGAGCAGTACTTC
cdr3_aa: CAISEPQRSYEQYF

v_call: TRBV20-1
j_call: TRBJ1-1
d_call: NA
clone_size: NA
cdr3_nt: TGCAGTGCTACGTGGGAGACTGAAGCTTTCTTT
cdr3_aa: CSATWETEAFF